These T cell receptor beta chains were read from a single sample in a study of blood T cell repertoires in COVID-19. The protocol was immunoSEQ multiplex PCR, while the TCRdb copy is restricted to in-frame clones and leaves out a portion. The table has around 500,000 clones, 75% to 90% seen once. Specimen: PBMCs or T cells enriched from blood (not recorded which). These TCRs come from a woman between 55 and 75 years old who had recovered from COVID-19. Both conserved end residues are trimmed from each CDR3. The order of the fields is clone size, J gene, V gene, CDR3 protein. The size of a clone is reported for some rows only, either as once, few or many, or as a class for expanded clones.

abundance: -
j_gene: TRBJ1-1
v_gene: TRBV10-3
CDR3aa: ATSGGMGGEAF

abundance: -
j_gene: TRBJ2-3
v_gene: TRBV5-6
CDR3aa: ASSFPTKRGGTDTQY

abundance: -
j_gene: TRBJ2-7
v_gene: TRBV5-1
CDR3aa: ASSRGAHEQY

abundance: -
j_gene: TRBJ2-3
v_gene: TRBV10-3
CDR3aa: ASLASGAGDTQY

abundance: once
j_gene: TRBJ1-5
v_gene: TRBV7-2
CDR3aa: ASREGTGLPRQPQH

abundance: -
j_gene: TRBJ1-5
v_gene: TRBV10-3
CDR3aa: AIRAGGANQPQH

abundance: once
j_gene: TRBJ1-1
v_gene: TRBV10-3
CDR3aa: AITRQPEDTEAF

abundance: -
j_gene: TRBJ2-2
v_gene: TRBV11-3
CDR3aa: ASSGGAGTGNTGELF

abundance: -
j_gene: TRBJ2-1
v_gene: TRBV5-1
CDR3aa: ASSRTGSSYNEQF

abundance: -
j_gene: TRBJ1-2
v_gene: TRBV6-1
CDR3aa: ASSERTGNYGYT

abundance: -
j_gene: TRBJ2-3
v_gene: TRBV10-2
CDR3aa: ASVRGVRTDTQY

abundance: -
j_gene: TRBJ2-7
v_gene: TRBV11-3
CDR3aa: ASSSLGRDGGYEQY

abundance: -
j_gene: TRBJ2-4
v_gene: TRBV19
CDR3aa: ASSMRVLVKNIQY

abundance: -
j_gene: TRBJ1-5
v_gene: TRBV19
CDR3aa: ASSKARQPQH

abundance: -
j_gene: TRBJ2-3
v_gene: TRBV4-1
CDR3aa: ASSQVVAGRDTQY

abundance: -
j_gene: TRBJ1-2
v_gene: TRBV24-1
CDR3aa: ATSESGTGRTDGYT

abundance: -
j_gene: TRBJ1-1
v_gene: TRBV12-5
CDR3aa: ASGLPHYGTGVTEAF

abundance: -
j_gene: TRBJ2-6
v_gene: TRBV2
CDR3aa: ASGGATGANVLT

abundance: -
j_gene: TRBJ1-5
v_gene: TRBV6-2/TRBV6-3
CDR3aa: ASSYHPGTGFSNQPQH

abundance: -
j_gene: TRBJ1-2
v_gene: TRBV4-2
CDR3aa: ASSRPEQGGYGYT

abundance: -
j_gene: TRBJ2-3
v_gene: TRBV5-1
CDR3aa: ASSLGQGGDTQY

abundance: -
j_gene: TRBJ1-5
v_gene: TRBV19
CDR3aa: ASRNRGVSSQPQH

abundance: -
j_gene: TRBJ1-4
v_gene: TRBV19
CDR3aa: ASSISRATNEKLF

abundance: -
j_gene: TRBJ1-1
v_gene: TRBV1
CDR3aa: TSSPPRGTEAF

abundance: -
j_gene: TRBJ1-1
v_gene: TRBV24-1
CDR3aa: ATSGTGAEAF

abundance: -
j_gene: TRBJ1-2
v_gene: TRBV28
CDR3aa: ASTPGYGYT

abundance: -
j_gene: TRBJ1-6
v_gene: TRBV27
CDR3aa: ASSSGTGNSPLH

abundance: -
j_gene: TRBJ1-1
v_gene: TRBV30
CDR3aa: ACLTWQGRIMNTEAF

abundance: -
j_gene: TRBJ1-2
v_gene: TRBV5-1
CDR3aa: ASSLEGAHGYGYT

abundance: -
j_gene: TRBJ2-7
v_gene: TRBV6-5
CDR3aa: ASSPTGGVGEQY

abundance: -
j_gene: TRBJ1-5
v_gene: TRBV6-5
CDR3aa: ASSYGTGGQPQH

abundance: -
j_gene: TRBJ1-2
v_gene: TRBV5-1
CDR3aa: ASSLLPGGEGYT

abundance: -
j_gene: TRBJ1-5
v_gene: TRBV9
CDR3aa: ASSPGTDSNQPQH

abundance: -
j_gene: TRBJ1-1
v_gene: TRBV25-1
CDR3aa: ASLRTGSTEAF

abundance: -
j_gene: TRBJ1-4
v_gene: TRBV4-1
CDR3aa: ASSQVPGEKLF

abundance: -
j_gene: TRBJ1-5
v_gene: TRBV18
CDR3aa: ASSPLPGTNQPQH

abundance: -
j_gene: TRBJ1-1
v_gene: TRBV6-5
CDR3aa: ASRPTGYGTEAF

abundance: -
j_gene: TRBJ2-5
v_gene: TRBV23-1
CDR3aa: ASSQREEETQY

abundance: -
j_gene: TRBJ1-2
v_gene: TRBV19
CDR3aa: ASSITSLYGYT

abundance: -
j_gene: TRBJ2-1
v_gene: TRBV19
CDR3aa: ASSQTSGGKQF

abundance: -
j_gene: TRBJ1-6
v_gene: TRBV5-1
CDR3aa: ASMGQSPLH

abundance: -
j_gene: TRBJ2-3
v_gene: TRBV10-3
CDR3aa: AISESIQDREVGTDTQY

abundance: -
j_gene: TRBJ1-1
v_gene: TRBV5-1
CDR3aa: ASYRDRTLNTEAF

abundance: -
j_gene: TRBJ1-1
v_gene: TRBV30
CDR3aa: AWSRSLNTEAF

abundance: few
j_gene: TRBJ1-6
v_gene: TRBV13
CDR3aa: ASSSTQGRGPLH

abundance: few
j_gene: TRBJ2-2
v_gene: TRBV2
CDR3aa: ASLGTATAGELF

abundance: -
j_gene: TRBJ1-1
v_gene: TRBV5-6
CDR3aa: ASSLGYEGALGNKAF

abundance: -
j_gene: TRBJ2-1
v_gene: TRBV10-1
CDR3aa: ASSPRGGGEQF